These 10 T cell receptor beta chains share one sample of origin, sequenced in a study of OX40 agonist ivuxolimab in advanced cancers. Clones were read by immunoSEQ multiplex PCR, and TCRdb kept only the in-frame ones, dropping some. In the table there are 70,000 to 80,000 clones, about 81% of which are singletons. Material: CD4+ or CD8+ T cells sorted from blood, obtained in a trial of the OX40 agonist ivuxolimab. These receptors came from an adult with an advanced solid tumor such as melanoma, head and neck, liver or kidney cancer.

The V and J genes are TRBV7-9 and TRBJ1-1; D unclear. Germline CDR1 and CDR2: SEHNR and FQNEAQ (reference sequence). The V and J ends lost 5 bases and 3 bases respectively, with 10 bases between them. This CDR3 has 13 residues. The CDR3 DNA sequence: TGTGCCAGCAGCGCGGGTTTGCACACTGAAGCTTTCTTT. Protein product: CASSAGLHTEAFF.

V gene TRBV5-1 combines with J gene TRBJ2-1; D call uncertain. From germline, CDR1 is SGHRS and CDR2 YFSETQ. V was clipped by 1 base and J by 9 bases, with 11 bases between them. The CDR3 spans 13 residues. DNA for the CDR3: TGCGCCAGCAGCTTGACTGGAGAACCTGAGCAGTTCTTC. Translated, it gives CASSLTGEPEQFF.

The J gene is TRBJ1-2, the V gene TRBV6-5; TRBD1 matches 9 bases. From germline, CDR1 is MNHEY and CDR2 SVGAGI. This CDR3 spans 15 amino acids. V lost 5 bases to trimming and J lost 7 bases; unmatched junction nucleotides: 11. The CDR3 protein is CASSATGTGRFGYTF. The CDR3 DNA reads TGTGCCAGCAGTGCGACCGGGACAGGGAGGTTTGGCTACACCTTC.

The chain is built from TRBV6-4 and TRBJ1-2; 12 nucleotides agree with TRBD1. Germline V gene lookup returns CDR1 MRHNA and CDR2 SNTAGT. J was trimmed by 8 bases and V by 4 bases; bases with no gene match: 11. This CDR3 has 16 residues. CDR3 coding DNA: TGTGCCAGCAGTGCGGGGACAGGGGGCGCGGAACGGGGCTACACCTTC. Protein product: CASSAGTGGAERGYTF.

The chain links TRBV18 to TRBJ1-1; TRBD1 might be the D (5 bases). CDR1 and CDR2 (germline): KGHSH, LQKENI. The CDR3 spans 15 residues. Between the trimmed V and J ends, which lost 0 bases and 5 bases, there was a span of 13 bases. The CDR3 region is CASSPPGGASTEAFF. The CDR3, as DNA: TGTGCCAGCTCACCACCGGGAGGGGCGAGTACTGAAGCTTTCTTT.

The V call is TRBV7-2, the J call TRBJ2-2; no clear D. V lost 1 base and J 4 bases, leaving 1 base between the germline ends. CDR1 SGHTA and CDR2 FQGNSA come from the germline V gene. CDR3 length: 12 amino acids. CDR3 bases: TGTGCCAGCAGCTTAGGCACCGGGGAGCTGTTTTTT. Translating it yields CASSLGTGELFF.

J is TRBJ2-7 and V is TRBV4-2; 7 bases are a match to TRBD2. In germline, CDR1 is LGHNA, CDR2 YNFKEQ. The J segment lost 4 bases and the V segment lost 0 bases, leaving 6 bases of the junction unmatched. This CDR3 is built from 15 residues. In nucleotides, the CDR3 is TGTGCCAGCAGCCAAGAAGAGGGGACTATTTACGAGCAGTACTTC. It encodes CASSQEEGTIYEQYF.

The chain has TRBV5-5 and TRBJ2-5; D gene unclear. CDR3 length equals 14 residues. The germline CDR1 and CDR2 sequences are SGHKS and YYEKEE (reference sequence). V shed 2 bases and J shed 1 base, with 9 bases lying between them. CDR3 in DNA: TGTGCCAGCAGCTTTTGGCAAAGCCAAGAGACCCAGTACTTC. This encodes CASSFWQSQETQYF.

V gene TRBV6-5 combines with J gene TRBJ1-5; unclear D gene. The ends were cut back, 0 bases at V and 7 bases at J, with 10 bases in the middle. CDR3 length: 14 residues. CDR1 is MNHEY, CDR2 SVGAGI, per germline. The CDR3 DNA follows: TGTGCCAGCAGTTACTCGACCGGGGTACAGCCCCAGCATTTT. Amino acids: CASSYSTGVQPQHF.

The sample holds one count of this clone. The CDR3 nucleotides are TGTGCCAGCAGCTTCGGTGGGAGGGCAGGTGAGCAGTTCTTC. It yields the protein CASSFGGRAGEQFF. The chain recombines TRBV11-2 with TRBJ2-1, with TRBD2 matching over 7 bases. J gave up 9 bases and V 3 bases, and 8 bases lay outside the gene matches. The CDR3 loop spans 14 amino acids. Per germline, CDR1 SGHAT and CDR2 FQNNGV.